These 30 T cell receptor beta chains share one sample of origin, sequenced in a study of blood T cell repertoires in COVID-19. The method was immunoSEQ multiplex PCR; TCRdb's version includes in-frame clones alone and lacks a portion of them. The data show about 210,000 clones, around 80% seen once. The sequenced material came from peripheral blood. The receptor set was obtained from a woman over 75 with COVID-19, enrolled during active disease.

The chain is built from TRBV28 and TRBJ2-3, with TRBD1 as a possible D gene (6 bases). The ends were cut back, 7 bases at V and 2 bases at J, with 22 bases in the middle. CDR1 MDHEN and CDR2 SYDVKM come from the germline V gene. The CDR3 contains 17 residues. CDR3 DNA sequence: TGTGCCAGCATTCCCCCCCAGGGGCAGAGGGCCACAGATACGCAGTATTTT. This encodes CASIPPQGQRATDTQYF.

In DNA, the CDR3 is TGTGCCACCAGTGATCCGACTAGCGGGGGGGTCAATGAGCAGTTCTTC. Protein: CATSDPTSGGVNEQFF. The chain joins TRBV24-1 to TRBJ2-1; 14 nucleotides agree with TRBD2. Losses at the gene ends were 3 bases for V and 6 bases for J; bases not matched to a gene: 3. Germline lookup yields CDR1 KGHDR and CDR2 SFDVKD. CDR3 length: 16 residues.

The CDR3 loop is CASSAPMNTEAFF. The CDR3 DNA reads TGTGCCAGCAGTGCCCCTATGAACACTGAAGCTTTCTTT. The rearrangement links TRBV28 to TRBJ1-1; D not certain. With 5 bases removed from V and 0 bases from J, the gap between germline ends came to 7 bases. The germline V gene encodes CDR1 MDHEN and CDR2 SYDVKM. The length of the CDR3 is 13 residues.

The chain combines TRBV2 with TRBJ1-1, with TRBD1 identical over 7 bases. Looked up from germline, CDR1 is SNHLY and CDR2 is FYNNEI. The CDR3 length is 16 residues. J lost 2 bases, V lost 5 bases, and 11 bases had no gene match. CDR3 bases: TGTGCCAGCAGTACACCCGGGACAGCATTTAACACTGAAGCTTTCTTT. Residues: CASSTPGTAFNTEAFF. The whole variable domain, filled in from reference TRBV2 and TRBJ1-1, reads EPEVTQTPSHQVTQMGQEVILRCVPISNHLYFYWYRQILGQKVEFLVSFYNNEISEKSEIFDDQFSVERPDGSNFTLKIRSTKLEDSAMYFCASSTPGTAFNTEAFFGQGTRLTVV.

This clone was seen just once. The chain employs TRBV2 and TRBJ2-2; weak D call: TRBD1 (5 bases). This CDR3 is 16 amino acids long. Germline CDR1 SNHLY, CDR2 FYNNEI. The V gene lost 4 bases and the J gene lost 1 base, with 13 bases spanning the gap. The chain's CDR3 is CASSVQGPQNTGELFF. CDR3 sequence (DNA): TGTGCCAGCAGTGTTCAGGGTCCCCAGAACACCGGGGAGCTGTTTTTT. The whole variable domain, remainder taken from reference TRBV2 and TRBJ2-2, is EPEVTQTPSHQVTQMGQEVILRCVPISNHLYFYWYRQILGQKVEFLVSFYNNEISEKSEIFDDQFSVERPDGSNFTLKIRSTKLEDSAMYFCASSVQGPQNTGELFFGEGSRLTVL.

This clone was observed a single time. The chain has TRBV11-2 and TRBJ2-5, with a tentative D call TRBD2 (7 bases). Germline assignment: CDR1 SGHAT and CDR2 FQNNGV. Trimming removed 6 bases from V and 2 bases from J, with 19 bases in between. CDR3 length: 16 amino acids. The CDR3 reads CASRRGGAGPQETQYF. CDR3 sequence (DNA): TGTGCCAGCAGGAGGGGGGGAGCGGGGCCACAAGAGACCCAGTACTTC.

The rearrangement uses TRBV5-1 and TRBJ2-5, with 12 bases identical to TRBD2. The CDR3 contains 18 residues. CDR1 is SGHRS and CDR2 is YFSETQ in the germline V gene. V shed 4 bases, J shed 1 base, and the junction held 11 bases outside the gene matches. CDR3 sequence: CASSRWGPLAGGQETQYF. The DNA of the CDR3 is TGCGCCAGCAGCCGTTGGGGACCACTAGCGGGGGGCCAAGAGACCCAGTACTTC.

V and J are TRBV6-1 and TRBJ1-5; D ambiguous. The CDR3 consists of 13 residues. From germline, CDR1 is MNHNS and CDR2 SASEGT. V lost 3 bases to trimming and J lost 3 bases, with 6 bases between them. The CDR3 protein is CASSEADNQPQHF. CDR3 sequence (DNA): TGTGCCAGCAGTGAGGCGGACAATCAGCCCCAGCATTTT.

The V and J genes are TRBV24-1 and TRBJ1-2, with D possibly matching TRBD1 (6 bases). Looked up from germline, CDR1 is KGHDR and CDR2 is SFDVKD. V lost 4 bases, J lost 8 bases, and 16 bases lay in between. The CDR3 extends over 14 amino acids. The CDR3 here is CATSDQQGTGGYTF. The CDR3 region has the DNA TGTGCCACCAGTGACCAACAGGGAACTGGGGGCTACACCTTC.

The chain carries TRBV5-1 and TRBJ1-5; TRBD1 is a possible D gene (6 bases). Trimming removed 5 bases at V and 0 bases at J, with 12 bases between. The CDR3 consists of 15 residues. Germline CDR1 and CDR2: SGHRS and YFSETQ. CDR3 in DNA: TGCGCCAGCAGTAAGACAGGTAATAGCAATCAGCCCCAGCATTTT. Translation: CASSKTGNSNQPQHF.

V is TRBV19 and J is TRBJ1-1; TRBD1 is a possible D gene (5 bases). The germline V and J ends were trimmed by 8 bases and 3 bases, with 10 bases remaining between them. There are 12 residues in the CDR3. Germline CDR1 LNHDA, CDR2 SQIVND (reference sequence). CDR3: CASAGGYTEAFF. In DNA form, the CDR3 reads TGTGCCAGTGCGGGGGGATACACTGAAGCTTTCTTT.

The chain links TRBV4-2 to TRBJ2-6; D not certain. The CDR3 runs 16 residues. Germline-derived CDR1 and CDR2 are LGHNA and YNFKEQ. With 4 bases removed from V and 2 bases from J, the gap between germline ends came to 12 bases. DNA of the CDR3: TGTGCCAGCAGCCCCGTCGAGATTGCTGGGGCCAACGTCCTGACTTTC. Protein product: CASSPVEIAGANVLTF.

This chain joins TRBV20-1 and TRBJ1-5; TRBD1 aligns across 9 bases. There are 14 residues in the CDR3. The junction had 8 bases not matched to a gene; V was cut back by 3 bases and J by 8 bases. The V gene's germline CDR1 is DFQATT and CDR2 SNEGSKA (reference sequence). This CDR3 reads CSASATGGGEPQHF. CDR3 sequence (DNA): TGCAGTGCTAGTGCGACAGGGGGAGGTGAGCCCCAGCATTTT.

CDR3 sequence (DNA): TGTGCCAGCAGCCAATCTCAGGGTGGGAACACCATATATTTT. Translation gives CASSQSQGGNTIYF. The rearrangement links TRBV3-1 (or the pseudogene TRBV3-2) to TRBJ1-3; weak D call: TRBD1 (5 bases). The CDR3 has 14 amino acids. Germline V gives CDR1 LGHDT, CDR2 YNNKEL (reference sequence). The germline V and J ends were trimmed by 2 bases and 7 bases, with 12 bases remaining between them.

This clone was counted between two and nine times. The chain has TRBV19 and TRBJ1-2; D is perhaps TRBD1 (6 bases). V was cut by 8 bases and J by 2 bases, with 15 bases left in between. This CDR3 contains 14 residues. Germline CDR1 is LNHDA and CDR2 is SQIVND (reference sequence). The CDR3 nucleotides read TGTGCCAGTCAGTCGCAGGGGATGAACTATGGCTACACCTTC. Translated, it gives CASQSQGMNYGYTF.

The chain carries TRBV5-5 and TRBJ2-3, with 7 bases lining up with TRBD2. This CDR3 comprises 16 residues. The V gene's germline CDR1 is SGHKS and CDR2 YYEKEE (reference sequence). V shed 4 bases and J 0 bases; nucleotides not matched to a gene: 8. The CDR3 here is CASSDPHGGSTDTQYF. The CDR3 nucleotides are TGTGCCAGCAGCGATCCTCACGGGGGGAGCACAGATACGCAGTATTTT.

The chain links TRBV6-2 or TRBV6-3 to TRBJ1-1; tentative D call: TRBD1 (5 bases). The germline V gene encodes CDR1 MNHEY and CDR2 SVGEGT. Trimming left V 0 bases short and J 6 bases short, with 8 bases between. CDR3 length: 13 amino acids. The CDR3 region is CASSYSGASEAFF. The CDR3 DNA reads as TGTGCCAGCAGTTACTCAGGGGCCTCTGAAGCTTTCTTT.

V gene TRBV7-2 combines with J gene TRBJ1-2; TRBD1 might be the D (6 bases). CDR3 size: 17 residues. CDR1 and CDR2 from the germline V gene are SGHTA and FQGNSA. Trimming took 3 bases from V and 8 from J, leaving 25 bases between them. The CDR3, as DNA: TGTGCCAGCAGCTTTTGGGCATCTACAGGGCCTACTCGGGGCTACACCTTC. Translation gives CASSFWASTGPTRGYTF.

V gene TRBV4-1 combines with J gene TRBJ1-6; weak D call: TRBD1 (6 bases). CDR3 length: 15 amino acids. Germline-derived CDR1 and CDR2 are MGHRA and YSYEKL. V was cut by 4 bases and J by 9 bases, with 16 bases left in between. The CDR3 coding sequence is TGCGCCAGCAGCCCCGGGTGGACAGCGAGTTCACCCCTCCACTTT. Translated: CASSPGWTASSPLHF.

The chain employs TRBV5-1 and TRBJ2-1, with 10 bases identical to TRBD2. Losses at the gene ends were 1 base for V and 0 bases for J; bases not matched to a gene: 10. The CDR3 spans 19 residues. Germline V lookup: CDR1 SGHRS, CDR2 YFSETQ. This CDR3 is CASSLYRLAGVSSYNEQFF. As DNA, the CDR3 is TGCGCCAGCAGCTTGTATAGGCTAGCGGGGGTCTCCTCCTACAATGAGCAGTTCTTC.

The chain carries TRBV2 and TRBJ1-6; D unclear. CDR1 is SNHLY and CDR2 is FYNNEI in the germline V gene. This CDR3 contains 15 residues. V lost 5 bases and J 9 bases, leaving 17 bases between the germline ends. CDR3 in DNA: TGTGCCAGCAGTCCGCAGGCAGGCGACCTTTCACCCCTCCACTTT. Translated: CASSPQAGDLSPLHF.

As concerns this clone: The same CDR3 arises from other DNA sequences in this sample as well. The DNA for the CDR3 is TGCGCCAGCAGCCCTACAGGGTCTGGGGCCAACGTCCTGACTTTC. Its translation: CASSPTGSGANVLTF. The chain combines TRBV5-1 with TRBJ2-6; perhaps TRBD1 as D (6 bases). CDR3 length: 15 residues. Germline V gene data show CDR1 as SGHRS and CDR2 as YFSETQ. Trimming took off 4 bases at V and 1 base at J, with 9 bases between the two ends.

The J gene is TRBJ1-2, the V gene TRBV10-3; 9 nucleotides align to TRBD1. CDR3 length: 12 residues. Trimming took 5 bases from V and 7 from J; bases not matched to a gene: 2. Per germline, CDR1 ENHRY and CDR2 SYGVKD. The CDR3 DNA sequence: TGTGCCATCAGTCCGGACAGGGGTGGCTACACCTTC. Amino acids: CAISPDRGGYTF.

The J gene is TRBJ2-7, the V gene TRBV7-9; no clear D gene. The V end was cut by 5 bases, the J end by 4 bases, with 9 bases between. The CDR3 extends over 12 amino acids. The germline V gene has CDR1 SEHNR and CDR2 FQNEAQ (reference sequence). CDR3 DNA: TGTGCCAGCAGCACCCAGGCATACGAGCAGTACTTC. This codes for CASSTQAYEQYF. Full variable domain (remainder filled in from reference TRBV7-9 and TRBJ2-7): DTGVSQNPRHKITKRGQNVTFRCDPISEHNRLYWYRQTLGQGPEFLTYFQNEAQLEKSRLLSDRFSAERPKGSFSTLEIQRTEQGDSAMYLCASSTQAYEQYFGPGTRLTVT.

V is TRBV7-2 and J is TRBJ2-7, with no clear D. The CDR3 is 12 residues long. Trimming took 5 bases from V and 7 from J, leaving 12 bases between them. The germline CDR1 and CDR2 sequences are SGHTA and FQGNSA. This CDR3 reads CASSAVTREQYF. CDR3 DNA: TGTGCCAGCAGCGCCGTGACAAGGGAGCAGTACTTC. Full variable domain (missing parts from reference TRBV7-2 and TRBJ2-7): GAGVSQSPSNKVTEKGKDVELRCDPISGHTALYWYRQSLGQGLEFLIYFQGNSAPDKSGLPSDRFSAERTGGSVSTLTIQRTQQEDSAVYLCASSAVTREQYFGPGTRLTVT.

The V call is TRBV28, the J call TRBJ1-3; no clear D gene. V lost 2 bases to trimming and J lost 7 bases, with 9 bases between them. The CDR3 length is 13 residues. Germline V CDR1 and CDR2: MDHEN, SYDVKM. CDR3 coding DNA: TGTGCCAGCAGTTTAGATGCACGGAACACCATATATTTT. Protein product: CASSLDARNTIYF. The full variable domain, in which reference TRBV28 and TRBJ1-3 provide the parts outside the CDR3, is DVKVTQSSRYLVKRTGEKVFLECVQDMDHENMFWYRQDPGLGLRLIYFSYDVKMKEKGDIPEGYSVSREKKERFSLILESASTNQTSMYLCASSLDARNTIYFGEGSWLTVV.

The V gene is TRBV19, the J gene TRBJ1-1; no firm D call. The CDR3 loop spans 15 amino acids. V lost 7 bases to trimming and J lost 11 bases, with 26 bases between them. The germline V gene has CDR1 LNHDA and CDR2 SQIVND (reference sequence). DNA for the CDR3: TGTGCCAGTACCTCCACCGCGGAGTCTCCCCGGGATGCTTTCTTT. Its translation is CASTSTAESPRDAFF.

This rearrangement joins TRBV19 to TRBJ2-3, with D possibly being TRBD1 (5 bases). The germline CDR1 and CDR2 sequences are LNHDA and SQIVND (reference sequence). Trimming took off 7 bases at V and 0 bases at J, with 11 bases between the two ends. The CDR3 length is 14 residues. The CDR3 region has the DNA TGTGCCAGTAAGGTGGGGCTTAGCACAGATACGCAGTATTTT. Translation gives CASKVGLSTDTQYF.

V usage is TRBV6-1 and J usage is TRBJ1-6, with D perhaps matching TRBD1 (5 bases). Per the germline V gene, CDR1 is MNHNS and CDR2 is SASEGT. Trimming cost V 3 bases and J 13 bases, with 10 bases left between them. The CDR3 runs to 12 residues. As DNA, the CDR3 is TGTGCCAGCAGTGACCCTGGGGGGCCCCTCCACTTT. This translates into CASSDPGGPLHF.

The sample holds one count of this clone. The rearrangement uses TRBV4-1 and TRBJ2-5, with 9 bases matching TRBD1. The junction had 7 bases not matched to a gene; V was cut back by 5 bases and J by 6 bases. This CDR3 spans 14 amino acids. Germline CDR1 MGHRA, CDR2 YSYEKL. CDR3 DNA: TGCGCCAGCAGCGCCAACAGGGGGCTACAGACCCAGTACTTC. Its protein product is CASSANRGLQTQYF.